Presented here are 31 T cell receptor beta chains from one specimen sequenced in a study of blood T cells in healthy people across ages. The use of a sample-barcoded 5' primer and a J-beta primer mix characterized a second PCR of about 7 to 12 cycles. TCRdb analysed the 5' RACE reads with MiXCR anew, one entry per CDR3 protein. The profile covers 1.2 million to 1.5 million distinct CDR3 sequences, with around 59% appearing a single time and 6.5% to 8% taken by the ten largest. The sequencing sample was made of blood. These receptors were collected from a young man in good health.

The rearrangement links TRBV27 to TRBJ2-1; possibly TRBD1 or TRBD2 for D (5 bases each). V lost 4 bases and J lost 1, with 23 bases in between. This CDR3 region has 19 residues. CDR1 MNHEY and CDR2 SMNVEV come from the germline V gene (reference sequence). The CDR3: CASSSTIPGARTSYNEQFF. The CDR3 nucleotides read TGTGCCAGCAGTTCAACAATCCCCGGGGCCAGAACGTCCTACAATGAGCAGTTCTTC.

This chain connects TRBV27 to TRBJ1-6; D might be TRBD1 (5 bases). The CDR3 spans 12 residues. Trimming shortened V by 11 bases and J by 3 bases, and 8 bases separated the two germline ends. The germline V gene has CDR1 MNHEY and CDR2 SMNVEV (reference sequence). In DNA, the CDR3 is TGTGCCTCGGGGGGCTATAATTCACCCCTCCACTTT. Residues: CASGGYNSPLHF.

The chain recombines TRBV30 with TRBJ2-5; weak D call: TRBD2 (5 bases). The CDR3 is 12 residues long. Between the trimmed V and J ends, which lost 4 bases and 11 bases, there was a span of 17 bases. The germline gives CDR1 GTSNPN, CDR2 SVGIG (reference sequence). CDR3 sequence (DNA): TGTGCCTGGAAGAGCGGCCTCTGGGAGCAGTACTTC. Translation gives CAWKSGLWEQYF.

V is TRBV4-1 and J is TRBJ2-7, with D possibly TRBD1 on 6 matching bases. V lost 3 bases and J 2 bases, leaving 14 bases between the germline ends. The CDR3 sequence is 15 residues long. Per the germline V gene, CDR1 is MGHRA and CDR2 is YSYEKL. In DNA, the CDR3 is TGCGCCAGCAGCCACAGGACAGACCCAACCTACGAGCAGTACTTC. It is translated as CASSHRTDPTYEQYF.

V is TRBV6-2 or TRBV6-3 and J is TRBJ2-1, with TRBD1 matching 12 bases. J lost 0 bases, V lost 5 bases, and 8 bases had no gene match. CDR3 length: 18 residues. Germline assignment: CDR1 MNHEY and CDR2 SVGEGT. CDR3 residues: CASSGTGGPFLSYNEQFF. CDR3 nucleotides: TGTGCCAGCAGTGGGACAGGGGGCCCTTTCCTCTCCTACAATGAGCAGTTCTTC.

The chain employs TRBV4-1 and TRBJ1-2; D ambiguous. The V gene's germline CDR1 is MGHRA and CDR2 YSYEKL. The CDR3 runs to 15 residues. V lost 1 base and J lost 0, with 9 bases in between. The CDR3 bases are TGCGCCAGCAGCCAAGCCCCGGCAGCTAACTATGGCTACACCTTC. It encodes CASSQAPAANYGYTF.

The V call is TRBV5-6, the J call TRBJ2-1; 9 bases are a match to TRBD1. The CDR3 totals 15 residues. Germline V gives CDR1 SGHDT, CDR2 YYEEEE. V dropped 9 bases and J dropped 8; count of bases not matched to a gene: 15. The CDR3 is CATIRQGVYIDEQFF. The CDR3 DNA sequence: TGTGCCACCATAAGACAGGGGGTTTATATCGATGAGCAGTTCTTC.

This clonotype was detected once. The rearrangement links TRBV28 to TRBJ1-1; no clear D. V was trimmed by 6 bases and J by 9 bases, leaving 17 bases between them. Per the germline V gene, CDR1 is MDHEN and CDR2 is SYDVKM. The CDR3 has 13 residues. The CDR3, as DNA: TGTGCCAGCAGCGCCGGACCCGAACCGAAAGCTTTCTTT. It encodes CASSAGPEPKAFF.

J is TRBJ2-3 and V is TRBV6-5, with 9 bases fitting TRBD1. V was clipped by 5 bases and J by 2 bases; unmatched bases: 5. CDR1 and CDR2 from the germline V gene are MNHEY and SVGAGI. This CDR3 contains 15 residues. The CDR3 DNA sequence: TGTGCCAGCAGTCAGGGGACAGGGATCACAGATACGCAGTATTTT. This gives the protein CASSQGTGITDTQYF.

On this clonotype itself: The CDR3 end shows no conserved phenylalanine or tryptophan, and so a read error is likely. The DNA of the CDR3 is TGCAGTGCTAGCCGCAGGGCGCCAGATACGCAGTATTTG. Amino acids: CSASRRAPDTQYL. The genes are TRBV20-1 and TRBJ2-3; possibly TRBD1 for D (5 bases). V lost 3 bases, J lost 4 bases, and 11 bases lay in between. The CDR3 has 13 amino acids. Germline V gives CDR1 DFQATT, CDR2 SNEGSKA (reference sequence).

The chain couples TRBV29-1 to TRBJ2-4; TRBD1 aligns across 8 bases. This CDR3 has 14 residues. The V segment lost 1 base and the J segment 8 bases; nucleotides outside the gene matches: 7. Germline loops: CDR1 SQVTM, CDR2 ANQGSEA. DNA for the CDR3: TGCAGCGTTGAAGGACGCCAGGGGGCTCACATTCAGTACTTC. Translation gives CSVEGRQGAHIQYF.

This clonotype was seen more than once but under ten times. CDR3 coding DNA: TGTGCCAGCAGGCCAACAGGGCGGACTAATGAAAAACTGTTTTTT. Translated, it gives CASRPTGRTNEKLFF. The gene calls are TRBV28 and TRBJ1-4, with D perhaps TRBD1 (6 bases). The CDR3 has 15 amino acids. V lost 6 bases and J lost 2, with 13 bases in between. The germline V gene encodes CDR1 MDHEN and CDR2 SYDVKM.

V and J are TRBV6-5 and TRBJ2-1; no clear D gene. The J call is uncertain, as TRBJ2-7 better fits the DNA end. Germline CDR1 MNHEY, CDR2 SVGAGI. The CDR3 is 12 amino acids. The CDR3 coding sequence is TGTGCCAGCAGTTCTTATTACAATGAGCAGTACTTC. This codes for CASSSYYNEQYF.

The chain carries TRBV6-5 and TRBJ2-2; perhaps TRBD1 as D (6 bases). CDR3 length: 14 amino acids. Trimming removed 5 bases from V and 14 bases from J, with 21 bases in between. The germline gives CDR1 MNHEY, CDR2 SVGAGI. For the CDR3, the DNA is TGTGCCAGCAGTGACCGGACAGCCAATAAGACCCTGTTTTTT. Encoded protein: CASSDRTANKTLFF.

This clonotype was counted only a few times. For the CDR3, the DNA is TGTGCCAGCAGCTCCCCGGCGGGAGCCAGCAATTACGAGCAGTACTTC. Translating gives CASSSPAGASNYEQYF. The V and J genes are TRBV6-2 or TRBV6-3 and TRBJ2-5; 7 bases are shared with TRBD2. The last part of the DNA fits TRBJ2-7 better; the J call may be wrong. CDR1 MNHEY and CDR2 SVGEGT come from the germline V gene. CDR3 length: 16 residues.

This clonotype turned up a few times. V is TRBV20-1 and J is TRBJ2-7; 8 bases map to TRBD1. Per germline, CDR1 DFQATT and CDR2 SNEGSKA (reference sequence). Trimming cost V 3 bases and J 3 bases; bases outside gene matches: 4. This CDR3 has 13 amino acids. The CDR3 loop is CSARGQVGYEQYF. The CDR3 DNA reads TGCAGTGCTAGGGGACAGGTGGGCTACGAGCAGTACTTC.

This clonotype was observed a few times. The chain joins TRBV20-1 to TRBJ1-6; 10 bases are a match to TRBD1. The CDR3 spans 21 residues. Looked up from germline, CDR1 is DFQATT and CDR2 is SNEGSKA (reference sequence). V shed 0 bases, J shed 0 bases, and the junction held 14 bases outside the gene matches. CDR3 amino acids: CSARDGGDRGLVSSYNSPLHF. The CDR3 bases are TGCAGTGCTAGAGATGGGGGGGACAGGGGCCTCGTAAGCTCCTATAATTCACCCCTCCACTTT.

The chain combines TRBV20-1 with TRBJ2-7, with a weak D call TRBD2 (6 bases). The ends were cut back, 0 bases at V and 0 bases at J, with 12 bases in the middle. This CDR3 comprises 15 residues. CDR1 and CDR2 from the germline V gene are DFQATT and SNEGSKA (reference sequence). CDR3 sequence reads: CSARDRGRSSYEQYF. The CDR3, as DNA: TGCAGTGCTAGAGATAGAGGGAGGTCCTCCTACGAGCAGTACTTC.

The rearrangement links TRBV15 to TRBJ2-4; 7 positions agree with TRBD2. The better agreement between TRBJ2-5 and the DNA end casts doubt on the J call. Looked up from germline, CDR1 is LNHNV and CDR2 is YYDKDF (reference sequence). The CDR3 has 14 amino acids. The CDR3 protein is CATSTRTSQETQYF. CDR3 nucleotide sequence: TGTGCCACCAGCACTAGGACTAGCCAAGAGACCCAGTACTTC.

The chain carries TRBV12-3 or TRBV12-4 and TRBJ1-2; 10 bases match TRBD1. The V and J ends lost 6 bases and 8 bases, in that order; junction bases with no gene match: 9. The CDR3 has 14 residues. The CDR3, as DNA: TGTGCCAGCAGCCGTATGGGACAGGGGTACGGCTACACCTTC. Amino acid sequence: CASSRMGQGYGYTF.

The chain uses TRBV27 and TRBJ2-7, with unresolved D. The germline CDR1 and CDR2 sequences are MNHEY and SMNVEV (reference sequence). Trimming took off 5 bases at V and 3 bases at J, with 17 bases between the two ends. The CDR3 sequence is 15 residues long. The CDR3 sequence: CASSPSPLTFYEQYF. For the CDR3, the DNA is TGTGCCAGCAGTCCCTCCCCTTTAACTTTCTACGAGCAGTACTTC.

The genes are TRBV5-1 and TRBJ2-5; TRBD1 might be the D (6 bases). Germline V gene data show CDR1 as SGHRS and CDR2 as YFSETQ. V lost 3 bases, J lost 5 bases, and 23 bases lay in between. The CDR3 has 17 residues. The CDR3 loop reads CASSYQTGKPGRETQYF. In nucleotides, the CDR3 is TGCGCCAGCAGCTACCAGACAGGAAAACCCGGTAGGGAGACCCAGTACTTC.

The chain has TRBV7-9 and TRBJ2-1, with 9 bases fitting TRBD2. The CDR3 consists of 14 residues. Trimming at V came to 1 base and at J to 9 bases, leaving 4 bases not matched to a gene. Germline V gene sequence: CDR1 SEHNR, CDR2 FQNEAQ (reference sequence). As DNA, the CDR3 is TGTGCCAGCAGCTTAGTCGCTAGCGGGGTTGAGCAGTTCTTC. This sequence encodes CASSLVASGVEQFF.

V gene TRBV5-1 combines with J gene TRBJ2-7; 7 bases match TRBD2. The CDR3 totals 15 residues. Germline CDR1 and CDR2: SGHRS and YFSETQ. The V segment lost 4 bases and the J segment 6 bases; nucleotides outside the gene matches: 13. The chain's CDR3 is CASSIGRTSLFEQYF. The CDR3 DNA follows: TGCGCCAGCAGCATCGGCCGGACTAGTCTTTTCGAGCAGTACTTC. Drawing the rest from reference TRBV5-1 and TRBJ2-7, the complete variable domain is KAGVTQTPRYLIKTRGQQVTLSCSPISGHRSVSWYQQTPGQGLQFLFEYFSETQRNKGNFPGRFSGRQFSNSRSEMNVSTLELGDSALYLCASSIGRTSLFEQYFGPGTRLTVT.

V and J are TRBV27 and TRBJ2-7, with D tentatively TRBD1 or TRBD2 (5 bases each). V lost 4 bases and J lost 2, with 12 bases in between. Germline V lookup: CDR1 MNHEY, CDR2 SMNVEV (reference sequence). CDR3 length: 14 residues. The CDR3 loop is CASSSGTDAYEQYF. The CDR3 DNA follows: TGTGCCAGCAGTTCCGGGACGGACGCCTACGAGCAGTACTTC.

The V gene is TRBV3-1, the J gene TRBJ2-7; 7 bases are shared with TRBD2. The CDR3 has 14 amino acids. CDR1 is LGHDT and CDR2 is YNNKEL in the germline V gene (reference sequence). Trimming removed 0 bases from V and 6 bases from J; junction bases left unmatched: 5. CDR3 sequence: CASSQESLAVEQYF. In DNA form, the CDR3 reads TGTGCCAGCAGCCAAGAGTCGCTAGCGGTCGAGCAGTACTTC.

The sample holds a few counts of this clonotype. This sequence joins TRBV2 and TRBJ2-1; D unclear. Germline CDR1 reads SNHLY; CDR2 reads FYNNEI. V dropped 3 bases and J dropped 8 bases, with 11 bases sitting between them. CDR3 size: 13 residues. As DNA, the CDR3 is TGTGCCAGCAGTGAGGATGGTTGGGATGAGCAGTTCTTC. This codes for CASSEDGWDEQFF.

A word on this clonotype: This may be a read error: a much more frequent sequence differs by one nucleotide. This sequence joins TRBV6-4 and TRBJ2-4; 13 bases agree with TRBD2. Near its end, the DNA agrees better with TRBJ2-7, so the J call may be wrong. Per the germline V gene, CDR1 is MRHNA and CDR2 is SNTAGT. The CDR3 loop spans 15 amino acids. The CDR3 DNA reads TGTGTCAGCAGTGCCGGGACTAGCGGGGCCTACGAGCAGTACTTC. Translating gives CVSSAGTSGAYEQYF.

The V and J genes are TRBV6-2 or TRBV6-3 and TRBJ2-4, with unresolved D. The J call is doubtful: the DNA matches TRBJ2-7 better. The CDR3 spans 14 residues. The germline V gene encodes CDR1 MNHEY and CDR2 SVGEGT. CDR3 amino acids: CASSLFFRMSEQYF. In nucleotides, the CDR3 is TGTGCCAGCAGCCTCTTTTTCCGGATGAGCGAGCAGTACTTC.

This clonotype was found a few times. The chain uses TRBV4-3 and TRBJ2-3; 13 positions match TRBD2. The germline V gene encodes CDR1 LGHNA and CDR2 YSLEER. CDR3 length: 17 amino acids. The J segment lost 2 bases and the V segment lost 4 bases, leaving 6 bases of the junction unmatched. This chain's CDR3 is CASSLGLAGANTDTQYF. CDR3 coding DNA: TGCGCCAGCAGCCTTGGACTAGCGGGGGCCAACACAGATACGCAGTATTTT.

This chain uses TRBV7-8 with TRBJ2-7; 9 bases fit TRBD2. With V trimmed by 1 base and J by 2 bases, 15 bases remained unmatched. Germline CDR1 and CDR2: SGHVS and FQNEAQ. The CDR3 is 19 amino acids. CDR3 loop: CASSLVRLAGRGGTYEQYF. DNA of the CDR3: TGTGCCAGCAGCTTAGTACGGCTAGCGGGGAGAGGTGGTACCTACGAGCAGTACTTC.